The entry below describes one T cell receptor (beta chain). Which antigen it targets is not known. It has no much larger one-base neighbor in the sample; base qualities were not kept. Libraries were prepared through the immunoSEQ multiplex PCR assay. On the authors' methods: A statistical classification framework was developed to diagnose cytomegalovirus status using the catalog of TCR beta chain sequences. TCRdb retrieved this table from immuneACCESS and kept in-frame rearrangements only. Not all clones are present; in checked studies, unresolved V genes account for under half, and no reason is known for the remainder. The V and J calls and clone size come from that table; D and trimming were worked out from the DNA. The sample records some 45,000 clones, approximately 90% of which are singletons. The top ten hold 5% to 6% of the sample. The donors were included in the validation cohort of some 120 subjects, a group kept apart from the roughly 690-subject first cohort.

The entry originates in a study of cytomegalovirus exposure and HLA in healthy donors (dated by TCRdb to between 2016 and 2019). With regard to the full study: A later analysis indicated that the 100 to 150 validation repertoires were generated on the platform also employed for the 650 to 850 repertoires of the first cohort. Along with the roughly 710-subject first cohort, a separate validation cohort of over a hundred different subjects was used. The study was designed to test whether signatures of past pathogen exposure could be identified by cataloging public T cell receptors. The study combined high-throughput TCR immunosequencing, statistical association of individual TCRs with disease status, and machine learning to predict cytomegalovirus infection status.

For this chain, trimming is 1 base at the V end and 5 bases at the J end, and the number of junction bases without a gene match is 4. The germline V gene gives CDR1 as ENHRY and CDR2 as SYGVKD. The CDR3, from cysteine to phenylalanine, totals 15 residues. Only the CDR3 DNA is retained, 45 bases long and in frame from the first base. What the research found in general, with its limitations: In vitro tests confirmed that a few of the cytomegalovirus-associated TCR beta chains recognize cytomegalovirus antigens. The validation cohort had no HLA typing available for a later analysis, so co-occurrence within that cohort was assessed over all 120 or so repertoires. Subsequent analysis determined that TCRs grouped into clusters in the first cohort also showed a tendency toward co-occurrence across the approximately 120 validation repertoires, and approximately 94% of cluster scores exceeded 0. In both the original and validation cohorts, the classifier was reported to diagnose cytomegalovirus status with high specificity and sensitivity. The study listed 164 TCR beta chains as associated with cytomegalovirus. The authors suggested that the approach could potentially be generalized to other disease states and immunological phenotypes. Most TCR sequences were seen in very few donors, while some public TCRs were found in many individuals.

This TCR was recovered from a man between 18 and 35 years old in good health and CMV-seronegative. Recombination connected TRBV10-3 to TRBJ2-3, with 9 junctional bases fitting TRBD1. Material: PBMCs. In nucleotide form, the sequence is TGTGCCATCAGTGAGTTGGGACAGGGTAAAGATACGCAGTATTTT. This translates into CAISELGQGKDTQYF.